This T cell receptor beta chain was retrieved from a study of tumor-infiltrating lymphocytes in primary liver carcinoma. Study results and caveats: Only about 8-25% of top clones appeared in all five tumor regions.

A note on this clonotype: As yet, its antigen is unknown.

Co-extracting RNA and DNA was done with roughly 17-33 mg of unsorted bulk tissue as input. The CDR3 spans 15 residues. V was clipped by 0 bases and J by 5 bases; unmatched bases: 5. Germline CDR1 SGDLS, CDR2 YYNGEE. A primer matching the constant region was used to make TCR beta cDNA from approximately 500 ng of total RNA. Sequencing libraries for TCR beta derived from three nested multiplex PCR rounds that used slightly modified ARM-PCR. Both of the initial two PCR rounds ran for nine to ten cycles and employed TRBV1-TRBV30 forward primers alongside a C-beta reverse primer. TCRdb reanalysed the multiplex PCR reads using MiXCR and keeps one entry per CDR3 protein. The sample has approximately 54,000 distinct CDR3 sequences, 60% to 75% seen once.

The receptor comes from a man in his forties with primary liver carcinoma and hepatitis B virus infection. The rearrangement uses TRBV9 and TRBJ2-5; 9 positions agree with TRBD2. Sequencing was done on a sample of liver tumor tissue from sampling region 2. This sample's subset: tumor region T2, inferior pole. CDR3 DNA: TGTGCCAGCAGCGTAGCCTCTAGCGGGGCGGAGACCCAGTACTTC. Protein: CASSVASSGAETQYF.